Presented here are 21 T cell receptor beta chains from one specimen sequenced in a study of blood T cell repertoires in COVID-19. The assay was immunoSEQ multiplex PCR, and TCRdb's table has in-frame clones only and misses some. This repertoire shows 95,000 to 100,000 clones, 85% to 95% found once; its top ten account for 4.5% to 6%. The sample consisted of peripheral blood. These TCRs come from a man aged 45 to 65 with active COVID-19.

The genes are TRBV7-9 and TRBJ1-6; TRBD1 might be the D (5 bases). Between the trimmed V and J ends, which lost 5 bases and 6 bases, there was a span of 17 bases. Germline V gene lookup returns CDR1 SEHNR and CDR2 FQNEAQ (reference sequence). The length of the CDR3 is 16 residues. CDR3 in amino acids: CASSPAWGGANSPLHF. The CDR3 region has the DNA TGTGCCAGCAGCCCAGCGTGGGGAGGGGCTAATTCACCCCTCCACTTT.

The count of this clone is one. This chain joins TRBV5-4 and TRBJ2-7; D ambiguous. Germline V gene sequence: CDR1 SGHNT, CDR2 YYREEE (reference sequence). The CDR3 contains 11 residues. V was cut by 8 bases and J by 5 bases, with 11 bases left in between. CDR3 coding DNA: TGTGCCAGGCAAGACACCCACGAGCAGTACTTC. Protein sequence: CARQDTHEQYF.

The chain links TRBV2 to TRBJ2-5; 8 bases line up with TRBD1. The CDR3 covers 14 residues. V dropped 8 bases and J dropped 0; count of bases not matched to a gene: 5. The germline V gene encodes CDR1 SNHLY and CDR2 FYNNEI. CDR3 sequence (DNA): TGTGCCAGCCGGGGGACAGGCCACCAAGAGACCCAGTACTTC. This codes for CASRGTGHQETQYF.

This sequence joins TRBV18 and TRBJ2-1, with 7 bases aligning to TRBD2. Germline V CDR1 and CDR2: KGHSH, LQKENI. This CDR3 spans 15 amino acids. The junction had 4 bases not matched to a gene; V was cut back by 2 bases and J by 3 bases. CDR3 sequence (DNA): TGTGCCAGCTCACCAATGCGGGAGCTCTACAATGAGCAGTTCTTC. This encodes CASSPMRELYNEQFF.

The chain recombines TRBV30 with TRBJ1-1, with a possible D match to TRBD1 (6 bases). Looked up from germline, CDR1 is GTSNPN and CDR2 is SVGIG (reference sequence). The ends were cut back, 7 bases at V and 3 bases at J, with 12 bases in the middle. This CDR3 has 12 residues. In DNA, the CDR3 is TGTGCCTCAGGGGCAGGGCACACTGAAGCTTTCTTT. Its translation is CASGAGHTEAFF.

For the CDR3, the DNA is TGCGCCAGCAGTTCCGGGACTAGGGCGTACAATGAGCAGTTCTTC. It encodes CASSSGTRAYNEQFF. V and J are TRBV5-1 and TRBJ2-1, with 8 positions matching TRBD2. The CDR3 extends over 15 amino acids. Trimming took 5 bases from V and 4 from J; bases not matched to a gene: 8. The V gene's germline CDR1 is SGHRS and CDR2 YFSETQ.

The J gene is TRBJ2-2, the V gene TRBV12-5; 8 nucleotides line up with TRBD1. V shed 2 bases, J shed 0 bases, and the junction held 5 bases outside the gene matches. CDR3 length equals 17 residues. The V gene's germline CDR1 is LGHNT and CDR2 FRNRAP. CDR3 coding DNA: TGTGCTAGTGGTTTGTCCTTGGACAGGGCGAACACCGGGGAGCTGTTTTTT. Residues: CASGLSLDRANTGELFF.

This chain links TRBV9 with TRBJ2-5; D not resolved. Trimming removed 2 bases at V and 4 bases at J, with 15 bases between. Germline loops: CDR1 SGDLS, CDR2 YYNGEE. CDR3 size: 15 residues. This chain's CDR3 is CASSVSTPIGETQYF. DNA of the CDR3: TGTGCCAGCAGCGTTAGCACTCCCATCGGAGAGACCCAGTACTTC.

This clone was recorded once. CDR3 sequence reads: CASSLGGTGGPIYGYTF. The CDR3 nucleotides are TGTGCCAGCAGCTTGGGTGGGACAGGGGGCCCAATCTATGGCTACACCTTC. The rearrangement links TRBV5-4 to TRBJ1-2; 12 bases are a match to TRBD1. The CDR3 has 17 residues. Trimming at V came to 0 bases and at J to 4 bases, leaving 7 bases not matched to a gene. Germline lookup yields CDR1 SGHNT and CDR2 YYREEE (reference sequence).

This chain connects TRBV5-1 to TRBJ2-3; 11 bases agree with TRBD2. V was clipped by 2 bases and J by 4 bases; unmatched bases: 9. Germline CDR1 SGHRS, CDR2 YFSETQ. The CDR3 has 17 residues. CDR3 bases: TGCGCCAGCAGCTTAACTAGCGGGAGTGTGTTATCAGATACGCAGTATTTT. Translation gives CASSLTSGSVLSDTQYF.

The chain recombines TRBV28 with TRBJ2-3; possibly TRBD1 for D (5 bases). V was pared by 4 bases and J by 1 base, with 18 bases between. CDR3 length: 17 amino acids. The germline gives CDR1 MDHEN, CDR2 SYDVKM. The CDR3 spells CASSSPGQPPRTDTQYF. CDR3 nucleotides: TGTGCCAGCAGTTCCCCAGGGCAGCCACCTCGCACAGATACGCAGTATTTT.

The chain has TRBV29-1 and TRBJ1-1, with D perhaps matching TRBD1 (6 bases). This CDR3 is built from 12 residues. Germline CDR1 reads SQVTM; CDR2 reads ANQGSEA. V was cut by 6 bases and J by 4 bases, with 12 bases left in between. CDR3 bases: TGCAGCGTGGCTCGGGGGGCCACTGAAGCTTTCTTT. Translation gives CSVARGATEAFF. The variable domain in full, completed from reference TRBV29-1 and TRBJ1-1, reads SAVISQKPSRDICQRGTSLTIQCQVDSQVTMMFWYRQQPGQSLTLIATANQGSEATYESGFVIDKFPISRPNLTFSTLTVSNMSPEDSSIYLCSVARGATEAFFGQGTRLTVV.

This rearrangement joins TRBV18 to TRBJ1-2; TRBD1 matches 9 bases. Losses at the gene ends were 3 bases for V and 7 bases for J; bases not matched to a gene: 6. Germline V gives CDR1 KGHSH, CDR2 LQKENI. This CDR3 contains 14 residues. CDR3 sequence (DNA): TGTGCCAGCTCACCGGGGGACAGGGCTCTTGGCTACACCTTC. Its protein is CASSPGDRALGYTF.

The chain uses TRBV5-1 and TRBJ1-1, with 8 bases matching TRBD1. The germline V gene encodes CDR1 SGHRS and CDR2 YFSETQ. V lost 4 bases to trimming and J lost 0 bases; unmatched junction nucleotides: 2. This CDR3 comprises 14 residues. CDR3 nucleotides: TGCGCCAGCAGCCCAGGGGGCTTGAACACTGAAGCTTTCTTT. Amino acids: CASSPGGLNTEAFF.

The V and J genes are TRBV2 and TRBJ1-5; perhaps TRBD1 as D (6 bases). Germline values: CDR1 SNHLY, CDR2 FYNNEI. V was trimmed by 4 bases and J by 0 bases, leaving 16 bases between them. The CDR3 runs 17 residues. The CDR3 DNA sequence: TGTGCCAGCAGTGGCACAGGGCGAAGGTATAGCAATCAGCCCCAGCATTTT. It translates to CASSGTGRRYSNQPQHF. Complete variable domain (other parts from reference TRBV2 and TRBJ1-5): EPEVTQTPSHQVTQMGQEVILRCVPISNHLYFYWYRQILGQKVEFLVSFYNNEISEKSEIFDDQFSVERPDGSNFTLKIRSTKLEDSAMYFCASSGTGRRYSNQPQHFGDGTRLSIL.

This clone came up once. V is TRBV5-1 and J is TRBJ2-6; 7 bases map to TRBD1. The CDR3 covers 16 residues. The V and J ends lost 4 bases and 4 bases, in that order; junction bases with no gene match: 8. Germline V gene lookup returns CDR1 SGHRS and CDR2 YFSETQ. CDR3 loop: CASSPLTGPGANVLTF. The CDR3 nucleotides read TGCGCCAGCAGCCCCCTGACAGGGCCGGGGGCCAACGTCCTGACTTTC.

V and J are TRBV29-1 and TRBJ1-1; no reliable D call. Trimming cost V 2 bases and J 2 bases, with 9 bases left between them. This CDR3 comprises 13 residues. Germline V lookup: CDR1 SQVTM, CDR2 ANQGSEA. The DNA for the CDR3 is TGCAGCGTTGAATTAGGACTAAACACTGAAGCTTTCTTT. Its translation: CSVELGLNTEAFF.

This clone was recorded only once. The genes are TRBV19 and TRBJ2-2; D is uncertain. Between the trimmed V and J ends, which lost 4 bases and 0 bases, there was a span of 9 bases. The CDR3 loop spans 15 amino acids. CDR1 is LNHDA and CDR2 is SQIVND in the germline V gene (reference sequence). The CDR3 DNA reads TGTGCCAGTAGTACAACTATTACGAACACCGGGGAGCTGTTTTTT. This sequence encodes CASSTTITNTGELFF.

The chain uses TRBV5-1 and TRBJ2-1; 7 nucleotides line up with TRBD1. V lost 6 bases and J lost 4; bases outside the gene matches: 10. The CDR3 is made up of 15 amino acids. CDR1 and CDR2 (germline): SGHRS, YFSETQ. The CDR3 spells CASTSEGTVYNEQFF. The CDR3 DNA sequence: TGCGCCAGCACCTCCGAAGGGACAGTTTACAATGAGCAGTTCTTC. The entire variable domain, with the rest obtained from reference TRBV5-1 and TRBJ2-1, is as follows: KAGVTQTPRYLIKTRGQQVTLSCSPISGHRSVSWYQQTPGQGLQFLFEYFSETQRNKGNFPGRFSGRQFSNSRSEMNVSTLELGDSALYLCASTSEGTVYNEQFFGPGTRLTVL.

The V and J genes are TRBV9 and TRBJ1-1; no firm D call. CDR1 SGDLS and CDR2 YYNGEE come from the germline V gene. V lost 3 bases, J lost 2 bases, and 8 bases lay in between. This CDR3 region has 13 residues. The DNA of the CDR3 is TGTGCCAGCAGCGCTTCTTCCAACACTGAAGCTTTCTTT. Its protein is CASSASSNTEAFF.

This clone was seen a single time. The gene calls are TRBV6-5 and TRBJ2-1; no definite D call. Germline assignment: CDR1 MNHEY and CDR2 SVGAGI. This CDR3 region has 13 residues. The V end was cut by 6 bases, the J end by 7 bases, with 13 bases between. The CDR3 is CASSPILENEQFF. The CDR3 DNA reads TGTGCCAGCAGCCCCATCCTAGAGAATGAGCAGTTCTTC.